This T cell receptor (beta chain) was sequenced in a study of blood T cell repertoires in COVID-19. Across the whole study: The analysed material was cDNA or gDNA that came from T cells, B-cell-depleted T cells, or PBMCs.

How the authors handled the data: Scientists estimated how many nucleated cells there were by amplifying reference gene primers. Sequencing was performed with immunoSEQ multiplex PCR; in TCRdb, only in-frame clones are kept and a portion is missing. The D gene and trimming were derived from the DNA, and the V and J assignments and clone size from that table. The sample holds roughly 140,000 clones, around four fifths seen once. CDR3 length: 13 amino acids. The V gene's germline CDR1 is ENHRY and CDR2 SYGVKD. V shed 7 bases and J 3 bases; nucleotides not matched to a gene: 5. The TCR was taken from a woman in her thirties or forties with active or convalescent COVID-19. Source material: peripheral blood. The chain carries TRBV10-3 and TRBJ2-7; the match to TRBD1 covers 8 bases. CDR3 sequence: CAIKQTGVYEQYF. The CDR3, as DNA: TGTGCCATCAAGCAGACAGGGGTCTACGAGCAGTACTTC.